This is a list of T cell receptor beta chains from one sample in a study of regulatory T cells in long-lasting Graves disease. TCRdb re-derived calls from the multiplex PCR reads in MiXCR, one entry per CDR3 protein. The sample has 400,000 to 500,000 distinct CDR3 sequences, 20% to 25% seen once. The source material was peripheral blood mononuclear cells (PBMCs), sampled when the disease was refractory, from a patient treated with antithyroid drugs. The receptors shown here come from a female donor with Graves disease. Each CDR3 is given with its conserved first and last residue. The D gene is left open where the match is weak. Where a row states a size, it is once, few, many or the class of an expanded clone; other rows omit it.

clone_size: many; v_call: TRBV12-3/TRBV12-4; d_call: NA; j_call: TRBJ1-5; cdr3_aa: CASSFEDQPQHF; cdr3_nt: TGTGCCAGCAGTTTTGAGGATCAGCCCCAGCATTTT
clone_size: many; v_call: TRBV18; d_call: NA; j_call: TRBJ1-1; cdr3_aa: CASSQGSGHTEAFF; cdr3_nt: TGTGCCAGCTCGCAAGGATCTGGGCACACTGAAGCTTTCTTT
clone_size: NA; v_call: TRBV20-1; d_call: NA; j_call: TRBJ2-1; cdr3_aa: CSAIAGPYNEQFF; cdr3_nt: TGCAGTGCTATTGCGGGTCCCTACAATGAGCAGTTCTTC
clone_size: many; v_call: TRBV2; d_call: TRBD1; j_call: TRBJ2-7; cdr3_aa: CASSSTGGFGEQYF; cdr3_nt: TGTGCCAGCAGTTCTACAGGGGGCTTCGGCGAGCAGTACTTC
clone_size: many; v_call: TRBV7-9; d_call: NA; j_call: TRBJ2-7; cdr3_aa: CASTNTDSYEQYF; cdr3_nt: TGTGCCAGCACCAATACGGACTCCTACGAGCAGTACTTC
clone_size: many; v_call: TRBV28; d_call: TRBD2; j_call: TRBJ2-7; cdr3_aa: CASSSTGLAGYEQYF; cdr3_nt: TGTGCCAGCAGTTCCACAGGACTAGCGGGATATGAGCAGTACTTC
clone_size: few; v_call: TRBV10-3; d_call: NA; j_call: TRBJ2-7; cdr3_aa: CAISGGWGGPYEQYF; cdr3_nt: TGTGCCATCAGTGGTGGTTGGGGGGGCCCCTACGAGCAGTACTTC
clone_size: NA; v_call: TRBV15; d_call: NA; j_call: TRBJ2-7; cdr3_aa: CATSSGAGDEQYF; cdr3_nt: TGTGCCACCAGTAGTGGGGCGGGCGACGAGCAGTACTTC
clone_size: many; v_call: TRBV6-5; d_call: NA; j_call: TRBJ1-5; cdr3_aa: CASSYLQTSGPQHF; cdr3_nt: TGTGCCAGCAGTTACCTTCAGACCTCGGGACCCCAGCATTTT
clone_size: NA; v_call: TRBV7-3; d_call: NA; j_call: TRBJ2-2; cdr3_aa: CASSRRQGGNTGELFF; cdr3_nt: TGTGCCAGCAGTCGTAGACAGGGAGGGAACACCGGGGAGCTGTTTTTT
clone_size: many; v_call: TRBV28; d_call: NA; j_call: TRBJ2-7; cdr3_aa: CASSLSGVRYEQYF; cdr3_nt: TGTGCCAGCAGTTTATCTGGGGTCCGTTACGAGCAGTACTTC